The present T cell receptor beta chain was sequenced within a study of patients and donors after allogeneic stem cell transplantation. Per germline, CDR1 SGHTA and CDR2 FQGTGA. The CDR3 is made up of 15 amino acids. Trimming cost V 5 bases and J 1 base, with 13 bases left between them. TCRdb processed the RT-PCR reads anew with MiXCR; each CDR3 protein has one entry. Of over 150,000 distinct CDR3 sequences detected, roughly 40% appear once; the ten largest clones hold about 35%. The sequence came from a human donor who was either an allogeneic HSCT recipient or a stem cell or donor lymphocyte infusion donor (not recorded which). It is not recorded whose cells these are; they may come from a transplant donor. The chain combines TRBV7-3 with TRBJ2-3; D gene unclear. Sequencing used blood, either unsorted or a sorted T cell fraction (not recorded which). The CDR3, as DNA: TGTGCCAGCAGCCAGGTCGGATTGGGCACAGATACGCAGTATTTT. Translation: CASSQVGLGTDTQYF.